What follows are 21 T cell receptor beta chains derived from one specimen sequenced in a study of CD8 T cells in Susac syndrome (dated by TCRdb to between 2018 and 2021). Library generation was performed with the immunoSEQ multiplex PCR assay. RNA was extracted using the RNeasy kit, and about 0.45 to 1 ug of the RNA was reverse transcribed with random hexamers. The public sequencing data were trimmed at Q25 with fastp and processed into clonotypes with MiXCR by TCRdb, which kept only in-frame beta chains. Records with the same CDR3 protein are collapsed into one entry carrying the most frequent genes and DNA. This sample lists about 200,000 distinct CDR3 sequences; 90% to 95% were detected once. Jointly, the top ten make up around 0.079% of the sample. The sample comprised CD4+ T cells from PBMCs. All receptors come from a human donor with Susac syndrome.

The rearrangement joins TRBV6-5 to TRBJ1-2, with D uncertain. CDR3 length: 15 residues. Deletions cut 6 bases from V and 8 bases from J, with 22 bases between. CDR1 MNHEY and CDR2 SVGAGI come from the germline V gene. Here the CDR3 DNA reads TGTGCCAGCAGGTTTAGAGGGCAGCCTTTTTTCGGCTACACCTTC. Translated, it gives CASRFRGQPFFGYTF.

The rearrangement links TRBV6-5 to TRBJ1-6; weak D call: TRBD1 (6 bases). The CDR3 contains 16 residues. Germline loops: CDR1 MNHEY, CDR2 SVGAGI. The V end lost 0 bases, the J end lost 5 bases, and 11 bases lay between the germline ends. CDR3 DNA: TGTGCCAGCAGTTACTCGGGGGCAACTGATAATTCACCCCTCCACTTT. Translating gives CASSYSGATDNSPLHF.

The V call is TRBV5-1, the J call TRBJ2-5; D not resolved. Trimming cost V 1 base and J 3 bases, with 7 bases left between them. The CDR3 extends over 13 amino acids. The germline V gene has CDR1 SGHRS and CDR2 YFSETQ. The chain's CDR3 is CASSLKPKETQYF. CDR3 nucleotides: TGCGCCAGCAGCTTGAAACCGAAAGAGACCCAGTACTTC.

This clonotype was counted a single time. The chain links TRBV5-1 to TRBJ1-5; 7 bases match TRBD1. Per the germline V gene, CDR1 is SGHRS and CDR2 is YFSETQ. With V trimmed by 5 bases and J by 4 bases, 9 bases remained unmatched. This CDR3 contains 15 residues. The CDR3 sequence is CASSQQSGGNQPQHF. CDR3 sequence (DNA): TGCGCCAGCAGTCAGCAATCAGGGGGGAATCAGCCCCAGCATTTT.

The rearrangement uses TRBV10-3 and TRBJ1-5; no firm D call. V lost 3 bases, J lost 2 bases, and 5 bases lay in between. CDR1 and CDR2 from the germline V gene are ENHRY and SYGVKD. CDR3 length equals 13 residues. The CDR3 sequence is CAISERGNQPQHF. CDR3 bases: TGTGCCATCAGTGAAAGGGGCAATCAGCCCCAGCATTTT.

This clonotype was observed once. The chain has TRBV5-1 and TRBJ2-4; D perhaps matches TRBD2 (6 bases). The CDR3 has 19 residues. The V and J ends lost 0 bases and 4 bases respectively, with 23 bases between them. The V gene's germline CDR1 is SGHRS and CDR2 YFSETQ. CDR3 sequence (DNA): TGCGCCAGCAGCTTGGTTTTGCGGGGCTCCACAAGTTCAAAAAACATTCAGTACTTC. The encoded protein is CASSLVLRGSTSSKNIQYF. Combining the CDR3 with reference TRBV5-1 and TRBJ2-4 gives the whole variable domain KAGVTQTPRYLIKTRGQQVTLSCSPISGHRSVSWYQQTPGQGLQFLFEYFSETQRNKGNFPGRFSGRQFSNSRSEMNVSTLELGDSALYLCASSLVLRGSTSSKNIQYFGAGTRLSVL.

CDR3 protein: CASSPPGFWEETQYF. As DNA, the CDR3 is TGTGCCAGCTCACCACCGGGGTTTTGGGAGGAGACCCAGTACTTC. The chain combines TRBV18 with TRBJ2-5; possibly TRBD2 for D (5 bases). The V and J ends lost 0 bases and 5 bases respectively, with 13 bases between them. From germline, CDR1 is KGHSH and CDR2 LQKENI. The CDR3 has 15 residues.

The rearrangement joins TRBV24-1 to TRBJ2-7; TRBD1 matches at 11 bases. Germline V lookup: CDR1 KGHDR, CDR2 SFDVKD. V was pared by 6 bases and J by 4 bases, with 7 bases of the junction left unmatched. The CDR3 totals 15 residues. DNA of the CDR3: TGTGCCACCAGTAAAGGACAGGGGGCTTTATACGAGCAGTACTTC. Translation gives CATSKGQGALYEQYF.

The chain links TRBV18 to TRBJ1-1, with 7 bases aligning to TRBD1. From germline, CDR1 is KGHSH and CDR2 LQKENI. J was trimmed by 1 base and V by 5 bases; bases with no gene match: 4. The CDR3 length is 14 residues. The CDR3 loop reads CASSDRAANTEAFF. The CDR3 DNA reads TGTGCCAGCTCAGACAGGGCGGCGAACACTGAAGCTTTCTTT.

The rearrangement links TRBV4-2 to TRBJ1-2; possible D gene TRBD1, 6 bases. Germline assignment: CDR1 LGHNA and CDR2 YNFKEQ. V lost 4 bases and J 0 bases, leaving 15 bases between the germline ends. The length of the CDR3 is 16 residues. CDR3 bases: TGTGCCAGCAGCCGGGGGAACAGGGATACTAACTATGGCTACACCTTC. Translation: CASSRGNRDTNYGYTF.

V gene TRBV7-3 combines with J gene TRBJ2-2, with 7 bases that match TRBD1. CDR3 length: 15 residues. Germline-derived CDR1 and CDR2 are SGHTA and FQGTGA. J was trimmed by 6 bases and V by 6 bases; bases with no gene match: 10. CDR3 residues: CASRSDRVASGELFF. The CDR3 coding sequence is TGTGCCAGCAGATCCGACAGGGTGGCCTCCGGGGAGCTGTTTTTT. Full variable domain (rest looked up from reference TRBV7-3 and TRBJ2-2): GAGVSQTPSNKVTEKGKYVELRCDPISGHTALYWYRQSLGQGPEFLIYFQGTGAADDSGLPNDRFFAVRPEGSVSTLKIQRTERGDSAVYLCASRSDRVASGELFFGEGSRLTVL.

The DNA of the CDR3 is TGTGCCAGCAGTCCCGGGACTGTGACTATGAACACTGAAGCTTTCTTT. Amino acids: CASSPGTVTMNTEAFF. The chain has TRBV7-8 and TRBJ1-1, with D perhaps TRBD1 (5 bases). The CDR3 loop spans 16 amino acids. V gave up 6 bases and J gave up 0 bases, with 17 bases separating them. Germline-derived CDR1 and CDR2 are SGHVS and FQNEAQ.

The gene calls are TRBV5-1 and TRBJ2-7; 12 bases line up with TRBD1. V was clipped by 0 bases and J by 6 bases; unmatched bases: 4. Per germline, CDR1 SGHRS and CDR2 YFSETQ. The CDR3 extends over 15 amino acids. The DNA for the CDR3 is TGCGCCAGCAGCTTGGTTGGGACAGGGGGCTCCGAGCAGTACTTC. Translated: CASSLVGTGGSEQYF.

The V and J genes are TRBV3-1 and TRBJ2-5, with TRBD2 matching 13 bases. The J segment lost 4 bases and the V segment lost 0 bases, leaving 5 bases of the junction unmatched. This CDR3 comprises 17 residues. From germline, CDR1 is LGHDT and CDR2 YNNKEL (reference sequence). CDR3 DNA: TGTGCCAGCAGCCAAGATCTACTAGCGGGAGGGCCAGAGACCCAGTACTTC. This gives the protein CASSQDLLAGGPETQYF.

The rearrangement links TRBV4-2 to TRBJ1-2; D not certain. The CDR3 runs to 15 residues. CDR1 and CDR2 from the germline V gene are LGHNA and YNFKEQ. The V gene lost 0 bases and the J gene lost 7 bases, with 15 bases spanning the gap. CDR3 coding DNA: TGTGCCAGCAGCCAAGATGGCGGGGAGTGGGGTGGCTACACCTTC. Encoded protein: CASSQDGGEWGGYTF.

This clonotype was seen only once. The V call is TRBV20-1, the J call TRBJ1-3; TRBD1 is a possible D gene (5 bases). The V and J ends lost 0 bases and 0 bases respectively, with 9 bases between them. The V gene's germline CDR1 is DFQATT and CDR2 SNEGSKA (reference sequence). This CDR3 is 15 amino acids long. The CDR3 here is CSARDPGHSGNTIYF. For the CDR3, the DNA is TGCAGTGCTAGAGATCCAGGACACTCTGGAAACACCATATATTTT.

The chain joins TRBV5-1 to TRBJ2-1; TRBD1 might be the D (6 bases). Looked up from germline, CDR1 is SGHRS and CDR2 is YFSETQ. Trimming removed 0 bases from V and 10 bases from J, with 14 bases in between. The CDR3 is 14 amino acids. The CDR3 region has the DNA TGCGCCAGCAGCTTGGGACAAGCTACAGGGGAGCAGTTCTTC. This translates into CASSLGQATGEQFF. Complete variable domain (other parts from reference TRBV5-1 and TRBJ2-1): KAGVTQTPRYLIKTRGQQVTLSCSPISGHRSVSWYQQTPGQGLQFLFEYFSETQRNKGNFPGRFSGRQFSNSRSEMNVSTLELGDSALYLCASSLGQATGEQFFGPGTRLTVL.

V is TRBV7-3 and J is TRBJ2-1; 14 nucleotides align to TRBD2. V shed 5 bases and J 3 bases; nucleotides not matched to a gene: 15. From germline, CDR1 is SGHTA and CDR2 FQGTGA. This CDR3 comprises 20 residues. CDR3 nucleotide sequence: TGTGCCAGCAGCCGCAATCCGGGACTAGCGGGAGTATCCAACTACAATGAGCAGTTCTTC. Its protein product is CASSRNPGLAGVSNYNEQFF.

V is TRBV9 and J is TRBJ2-4, with 8 positions matching TRBD1. This CDR3 is built from 14 residues. Germline values: CDR1 SGDLS, CDR2 YYNGEE. The junction had 5 bases not matched to a gene; V was cut back by 1 base and J by 8 bases. In DNA form, the CDR3 reads TGTGCCAGCAGCGTAAAGGACAGGGAGGACATTCAGTACTTC. It encodes CASSVKDREDIQYF. Drawing the rest from reference TRBV9 and TRBJ2-4, the complete variable domain is DSGVTQTPKHLITATGQRVTLRCSPRSGDLSVYWYQQSLDQGLQFLIQYYNGEERAKGNILERFSAQQFPDLHSELNLSSLELGDSALYFCASSVKDREDIQYFGAGTRLSVL.

V is TRBV29-1 and J is TRBJ1-1, with TRBD1 identical over 9 bases. The CDR3 has 12 amino acids. Germline assignment: CDR1 SQVTM and CDR2 ANQGSEA. The junction had 7 bases not matched to a gene; V was cut back by 8 bases and J by 6 bases. The CDR3 reads CSHNRGQAEAFF. Here the CDR3 DNA reads TGCAGCCATAACAGGGGGCAGGCTGAAGCTTTCTTT.

V gene TRBV19 combines with J gene TRBJ2-7; TRBD1 aligns across 10 bases. Germline-derived CDR1 and CDR2 are LNHDA and SQIVND (reference sequence). This CDR3 region has 15 residues. The V and J ends lost 7 bases and 5 bases, in that order; junction bases with no gene match: 11. Here the CDR3 DNA reads TGTGCCAGTACCACGGCCTCGGGACAGGGGAACGAGCAGTACTTC. Its protein product is CASTTASGQGNEQYF.